The 27 T cell receptor beta chains below were found in one sample sequenced in a study of regulatory and conventional T cells in RAG deficiency. Genomic DNA came from blood conventional CD4+ T cells gated CD25-low CD127-high. Assay used: immunoSEQ multiplex PCR; TCRdb lists only in-frame clones, some missing. The repertoire holds 45,000 or so clones, with more than 80% as singletons. These data also formed part of another study, on regulatory T cells. As reported in that work: Amplification used 52 TRBV primers and 13 TRBJ primers.

Sequencing was done on a sample of CD4+ effector T cells sorted from blood. These receptors were taken from a human donor in good health.

The rearrangement uses TRBV19 and TRBJ2-5, with no clear D. The CDR3 consists of 11 residues. The V end was cut by 7 bases, the J end by 3 bases, with 6 bases between. Germline V gene sequence: CDR1 LNHDA, CDR2 SQIVND (reference sequence). The chain's CDR3 is CASTWEETQYF. The CDR3 DNA reads TGTGCCAGTACCTGGGAAGAGACCCAGTACTTC.

The chain couples TRBV6-5 to TRBJ1-2; possible D gene TRBD1, 5 bases. With 2 bases removed from V and 8 bases from J, the gap between germline ends came to 9 bases. This CDR3 has 12 residues. Germline CDR1 reads MNHEY; CDR2 reads SVGAGI. This CDR3 is CASSYARQGYTF. As DNA, the CDR3 is TGTGCCAGCAGTTACGCAAGACAGGGCTACACCTTC.

The genes are TRBV6-1 and TRBJ1-2; 7 bases map to TRBD1. The CDR3 loop spans 12 amino acids. Germline loops: CDR1 MNHNS, CDR2 SASEGT. CDR3 bases: TGTGCTACCCTTGAGTGGGACAGAGGCTACACCTTC. This gives the protein CATLEWDRGYTF.

The chain has TRBV28 and TRBJ2-7; 7 bases line up with TRBD1. Germline values: CDR1 MDHEN, CDR2 SYDVKM. V shed 3 bases, J shed 7 bases, and the junction held 9 bases outside the gene matches. This CDR3 region has 14 residues. CDR3 sequence reads: CASSLGQHHWEQYF. DNA for the CDR3: TGTGCCAGCAGTTTGGGACAGCACCATTGGGAGCAGTACTTC.

This chain uses TRBV18 with TRBJ2-5; perhaps TRBD1 as D (5 bases). The ends were cut back, 2 bases at V and 2 bases at J, with 9 bases in the middle. Germline loops: CDR1 KGHSH, CDR2 LQKENI. This CDR3 has 14 amino acids. The CDR3 region has the DNA TGTGCCAGCTCACCAAATCGACAGCAAGAGACCCAGTACTTC. Encoded protein: CASSPNRQQETQYF.

This clone was recorded a few times. The chain has TRBV7-9 and TRBJ1-3, with TRBD1 identical over 8 bases. V lost 5 bases, J lost 4 bases, and 4 bases stayed unmatched. From germline, CDR1 is SEHNR and CDR2 FQNEAQ (reference sequence). The CDR3 sequence is 14 residues long. This chain's CDR3 is CASSTWDRGNTIYF. CDR3 coding DNA: TGTGCCAGCAGCACCTGGGACAGGGGAAACACCATATATTTT. Full variable domain (rest looked up from reference TRBV7-9 and TRBJ1-3): DTGVSQNPRHKITKRGQNVTFRCDPISEHNRLYWYRQTLGQGPEFLTYFQNEAQLEKSRLLSDRFSAERPKGSFSTLEIQRTEQGDSAMYLCASSTWDRGNTIYFGEGSWLTVV.

V usage is TRBV7-2 and J usage is TRBJ1-3; the D gene is possibly TRBD1 (5 bases). The V gene lost 1 base and the J gene lost 2 bases, with 9 bases spanning the gap. There are 15 residues in the CDR3. Per the germline V gene, CDR1 is SGHTA and CDR2 is FQGNSA. The CDR3 coding sequence is TGTGCCAGCAGCTTAGTTCAGGGCGCTGGAAACACCATATATTTT. Translated, it gives CASSLVQGAGNTIYF.

The rearrangement links TRBV18 to TRBJ1-5; weak D call: TRBD1 (5 bases). Trimming cost V 4 bases and J 6 bases, with 7 bases left between them. Germline V lookup: CDR1 KGHSH, CDR2 LQKENI. The CDR3 runs to 12 residues. The CDR3 DNA reads TGTGCCAGCTCACTGGGGGGTCAGCCCCAGCATTTT. Residues: CASSLGGQPQHF.

The CDR3 nucleotides read TGCAGTGCTAAATACCTCTATGGCTACACCTTC. This encodes CSAKYLYGYTF. V usage is TRBV20-1 and J usage is TRBJ1-2; D uncertain. The germline CDR1 and CDR2 sequences are DFQATT and SNEGSKA (reference sequence). The V and J ends lost 4 bases and 4 bases respectively, with 7 bases between them. The CDR3 runs 11 residues.

Only one count was recorded for this clone. V usage is TRBV29-1 and J usage is TRBJ2-1; TRBD2 agrees at 10 bases. The CDR3 covers 13 residues. In germline, CDR1 is SQVTM, CDR2 ANQGSEA. The V gene end was trimmed by 6 bases and the J gene end by 4 bases; junction bases not matched to a gene: 3. CDR3 protein: CSVWTSGYNEQFF. In DNA form, the CDR3 reads TGCAGCGTCTGGACTAGCGGATACAATGAGCAGTTCTTC.

The chain couples TRBV19 to TRBJ1-2; unclear D gene. Germline-derived CDR1 and CDR2 are LNHDA and SQIVND (reference sequence). Trimming stripped 10 bases from V and 1 base from J, with 13 bases between. The CDR3 totals 13 residues. Written as DNA, the CDR3 is TGTGCCACCCCGGACCCCCTTAACTATGGCTACACCTTC. This gives the protein CATPDPLNYGYTF.

This chain connects TRBV18 to TRBJ2-6; D is possibly TRBD2 (5 bases). V was clipped by 3 bases and J by 1 base, with 16 bases between them. The CDR3 has 18 residues. CDR1 and CDR2 (germline): KGHSH, LQKENI. The DNA of the CDR3 is TGTGCCAGCTCACCCACCCGAGGGAAGGGATCTGGGGCCAACGTCCTGACTTTC. This sequence encodes CASSPTRGKGSGANVLTF.

A few counts support this clone. CDR3 bases: TGTGCCAGCTCACTGGCGGCGCTCAATCAGCCCCAGCATTTT. Translated: CASSLAALNQPQHF. V gene TRBV18 combines with J gene TRBJ1-5; D not certain. Trimming removed 4 bases from V and 3 bases from J, with 10 bases in between. The CDR3 length is 14 residues. Looked up from germline, CDR1 is KGHSH and CDR2 is LQKENI.

The gene calls are TRBV9 and TRBJ2-3; TRBD1 matches 7 bases. Per germline, CDR1 SGDLS and CDR2 YYNGEE. The CDR3 spans 16 residues. Germline trimming cut 1 base from V and 2 bases from J; bases unmatched to any gene: 7. The chain's CDR3 is CASSVRGTVLTDTQYF. CDR3 DNA sequence: TGTGCCAGCAGCGTAAGAGGGACAGTTCTCACAGATACGCAGTATTTT.

This clone was counted once. The gene calls are TRBV2 and TRBJ1-2, with D hard to call. The germline V gene encodes CDR1 SNHLY and CDR2 FYNNEI. V lost 4 bases to trimming and J lost 2 bases, with 8 bases between them. The CDR3 has 13 residues. The CDR3 sequence is CASSAEANYGYTF. Here the CDR3 DNA reads TGTGCCAGCAGTGCTGAAGCAAACTATGGCTACACCTTC.

The V and J genes are TRBV11-2 and TRBJ1-1, with D tentatively TRBD1 (5 bases). This CDR3 spans 13 amino acids. Trimming stripped 3 bases from V and 11 bases from J, with 16 bases between. Germline CDR1 SGHAT, CDR2 FQNNGV. The CDR3, as DNA: TGTGCCAGCAGCTTCTTGGAGGGGCGAGGGGCTTTCTTT. Translated, it gives CASSFLEGRGAFF. Drawing the rest from reference TRBV11-2 and TRBJ1-1, the complete variable domain is EAGVAQSPRYKIIEKRQSVAFWCNPISGHATLYWYQQILGQGPKLLIQFQNNGVVDDSQLPKDRFSAERLKGVDSTLKIQPAKLEDSAVYLCASSFLEGRGAFFGQGTRLTVV.

The chain has TRBV11-2 and TRBJ1-1; D is unclear. Between the trimmed V and J ends, which lost 2 bases and 10 bases, there was a span of 20 bases. Germline V gene data show CDR1 as SGHAT and CDR2 as FQNNGV. This CDR3 is 15 amino acids long. In DNA, the CDR3 is TGTGCCAGCAGCTTAAATCAAGAGAGGCGTTTAGGAGCTTTCTTT. It translates to CASSLNQERRLGAFF.

This chain uses TRBV30 with TRBJ1-3; D not resolved. V was shortened by 3 bases and J by 0 bases, with 9 bases between the two germline ends. CDR3 size: 14 residues. The germline V gene encodes CDR1 GTSNPN and CDR2 SVGIG (reference sequence). The DNA of the CDR3 is TGTGCCTGGAGCCGCGTCATCTCTGGAAACACCATATATTTT. Amino acids: CAWSRVISGNTIYF.

The chain employs TRBV7-3 and TRBJ1-1; possibly TRBD1 for D (6 bases). V was shortened by 6 bases and J by 4 bases, with 15 bases between the two germline ends. The CDR3 totals 14 residues. Germline CDR1 is SGHTA and CDR2 is FQGTGA. CDR3 nucleotides: TGTGCCAGCAGTTACACCGGGGGGCCCACTGAAGCTTTCTTT. It specifies CASSYTGGPTEAFF.

CDR3 amino acids: CASSNARDEQFF. Here the CDR3 DNA reads TGTGCCAGCAGCAATGCCCGGGATGAGCAGTTCTTC. This rearrangement joins TRBV7-9 to TRBJ2-1; D gene ambiguous. Per the germline V gene, CDR1 is SEHNR and CDR2 is FQNEAQ (reference sequence). V lost 5 bases and J lost 8, with 10 bases in between. CDR3 length: 12 residues. Full variable domain (remainder filled in from reference TRBV7-9 and TRBJ2-1): DTGVSQNPRHKITKRGQNVTFRCDPISEHNRLYWYRQTLGQGPEFLTYFQNEAQLEKSRLLSDRFSAERPKGSFSTLEIQRTEQGDSAMYLCASSNARDEQFFGPGTRLTVL.

The chain recombines TRBV5-1 with TRBJ2-1; 12 bases match TRBD2. With V trimmed by 4 bases and J by 9 bases, 8 bases remained unmatched. Germline CDR1 SGHRS, CDR2 YFSETQ. The CDR3 is 15 amino acids. CDR3 coding DNA: TGCGCCAGCAGCATCGGGACTAGCGGGTGGGGTGAGCAGTTCTTC. It yields the protein CASSIGTSGWGEQFF.

The chain links TRBV5-8 to TRBJ1-2; a weak D match, TRBD1 (5 bases). The CDR3 covers 12 residues. The V and J ends lost 8 bases and 0 bases respectively, with 8 bases between them. The germline CDR1 and CDR2 sequences are SGHTS and YDEGEE. CDR3 nucleotides: TGTGCCAGACTACAGGCTAACTATGGCTACACCTTC. It yields the protein CARLQANYGYTF.

This rearrangement joins TRBV6-6 to TRBJ2-1; D unclear. The CDR3 has 16 amino acids. CDR1 MNHNY and CDR2 SVGAGI come from the germline V gene (reference sequence). V was pared by 7 bases and J by 0 bases, with 16 bases between. CDR3 protein: CASTTLRALSYNEQFF. The CDR3 DNA reads as TGTGCCAGCACTACCTTAAGGGCCCTCTCCTACAATGAGCAGTTCTTC.

The V gene is TRBV4-2, the J gene TRBJ2-3; 9 bases are shared with TRBD2. This CDR3 is built from 17 residues. Germline V gene lookup returns CDR1 LGHNA and CDR2 YNFKEQ. With 0 bases clipped from V and 3 bases from J, the junction kept 7 bases outside the gene matches. The CDR3 DNA follows: TGTGCCAGCAGCCAAGATCTACGGCTAGCGGGAACAGATACGCAGTATTTT. It codes for CASSQDLRLAGTDTQYF.

This clone was seen a handful of times. The rearrangement joins TRBV7-9 to TRBJ2-7, with 10 bases aligning to TRBD1. V lost 5 bases, J lost 1 base, and 8 bases stayed unmatched. This CDR3 contains 16 residues. Germline CDR1 SEHNR, CDR2 FQNEAQ (reference sequence). The CDR3 spells CASSGLEGQGSYEQYF. The CDR3 nucleotides are TGTGCCAGCAGCGGGCTGGAGGGACAGGGGTCCTACGAGCAGTACTTC.

The chain is built from TRBV11-2 and TRBJ2-7; 9 bases match TRBD2. With 7 bases clipped from V and 2 bases from J, the junction kept 6 bases outside the gene matches. The germline V gene has CDR1 SGHAT and CDR2 FQNNGV. The CDR3 sequence is 14 residues long. CDR3 DNA: TGTGCCAGCACCCTGACTAGCGGACCCTACGAGCAGTACTTC. Protein: CASTLTSGPYEQYF. The whole variable domain, remainder taken from reference TRBV11-2 and TRBJ2-7, is EAGVAQSPRYKIIEKRQSVAFWCNPISGHATLYWYQQILGQGPKLLIQFQNNGVVDDSQLPKDRFSAERLKGVDSTLKIQPAKLEDSAVYLCASTLTSGPYEQYFGPGTRLTVT.

The rearrangement joins TRBV9 to TRBJ2-3; 14 positions agree with TRBD2. CDR1 and CDR2 from the germline V gene are SGDLS and YYNGEE. CDR3 length: 16 residues. With V trimmed by 4 bases and J by 4 bases, 5 bases remained unmatched. The chain's CDR3 is CASSLGTSGSSDTQYF. The CDR3 nucleotides read TGTGCCAGCAGCCTCGGGACTAGCGGGAGTTCAGATACGCAGTATTTT.